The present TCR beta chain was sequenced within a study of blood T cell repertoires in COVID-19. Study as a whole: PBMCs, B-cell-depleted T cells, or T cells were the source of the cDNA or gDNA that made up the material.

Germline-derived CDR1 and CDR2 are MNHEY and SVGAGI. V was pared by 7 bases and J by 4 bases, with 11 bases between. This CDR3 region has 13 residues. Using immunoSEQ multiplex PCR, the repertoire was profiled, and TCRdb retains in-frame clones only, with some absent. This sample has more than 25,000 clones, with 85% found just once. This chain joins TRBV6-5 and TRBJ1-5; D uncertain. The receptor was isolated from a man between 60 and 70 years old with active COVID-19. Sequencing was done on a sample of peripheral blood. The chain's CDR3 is CASTVTGNQPQHF. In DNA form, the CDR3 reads TGTGCCAGCACAGTAACGGGGAATCAGCCCCAGCATTTT.